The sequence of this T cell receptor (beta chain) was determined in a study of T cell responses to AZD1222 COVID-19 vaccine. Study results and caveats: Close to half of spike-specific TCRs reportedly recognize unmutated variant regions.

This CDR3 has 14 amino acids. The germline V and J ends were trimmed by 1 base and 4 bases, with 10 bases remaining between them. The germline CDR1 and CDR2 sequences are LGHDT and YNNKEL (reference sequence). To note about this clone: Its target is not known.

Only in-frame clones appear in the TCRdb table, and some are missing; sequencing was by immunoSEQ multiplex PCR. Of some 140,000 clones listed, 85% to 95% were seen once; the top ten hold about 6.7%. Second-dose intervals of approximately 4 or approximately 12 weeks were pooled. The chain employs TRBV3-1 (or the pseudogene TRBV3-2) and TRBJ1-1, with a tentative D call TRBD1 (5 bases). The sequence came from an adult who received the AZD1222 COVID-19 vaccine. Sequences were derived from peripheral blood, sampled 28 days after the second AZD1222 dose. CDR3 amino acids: CASSQGAGFTEAFF. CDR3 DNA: TGTGCCAGCAGCCAAGGGGCAGGGTTCACTGAAGCTTTCTTT.